One and the same sample provided the 28 T cell receptor beta chains below, sequenced in a study of STAT5B mutations in CD4+ large granular lymphocyte leukemia. The protocol was immunoSEQ multiplex PCR, while the TCRdb copy is restricted to in-frame clones and leaves out a portion. The sample yields 32,000 or so clones, 70% to 90% seen once. Sequencing was done on a sample of CD4+ T cells from blood buffy coats. The receptors here all came from a human donor in good health.

This clone was observed a single time. This chain uses TRBV5-1 with TRBJ2-1, with 7 bases that match TRBD2. With V trimmed by 5 bases and J by 6 bases, 2 bases remained unmatched. The germline V gene has CDR1 SGHRS and CDR2 YFSETQ. The CDR3 consists of 12 residues. CDR3 loop: CASSTSVNEQFF. The CDR3 DNA is TGCGCCAGCAGTACTAGCGTCAATGAGCAGTTCTTC.

The chain recombines TRBV7-2 with TRBJ1-6; a weak D match, TRBD1 (6 bases). CDR1 SGHTA and CDR2 FQGNSA come from the germline V gene. V gave up 5 bases and J gave up 0 bases, with 20 bases separating them. This CDR3 has 19 amino acids. The CDR3 loop is CASSGPRGGSSSYNSPLHF. In DNA form, the CDR3 reads TGTGCCAGCAGCGGGCCGCGGGGGGGCTCCAGCTCCTATAATTCACCCCTCCACTTT.

V and J are TRBV5-4 and TRBJ2-1; D is unresolved. This CDR3 has 15 residues. Germline CDR1 is SGHNT and CDR2 is YYREEE (reference sequence). V dropped 0 bases and J dropped 4 bases, with 11 bases sitting between them. The CDR3 loop is CASSLAVGPYNEQFF. The CDR3 DNA follows: TGTGCCAGCAGCTTGGCTGTCGGGCCATACAATGAGCAGTTCTTC.

The V gene is TRBV18, the J gene TRBJ2-4, with no clear D. CDR1 KGHSH and CDR2 LQKENI come from the germline V gene. The V and J ends lost 4 bases and 0 bases respectively, with 13 bases between them. This CDR3 comprises 16 residues. The CDR3 DNA is TGTGCCAGCTCACAACTCCCGCAGGTAGCCAAAAACATTCAGTACTTC. As protein: CASSQLPQVAKNIQYF.

The chain links TRBV7-9 to TRBJ2-5; the D gene is possibly TRBD2 (6 bases). The CDR3 length is 15 residues. V lost 5 bases and J lost 4, with 17 bases in between. Germline CDR1 SEHNR, CDR2 FQNEAQ (reference sequence). The CDR3 region is CASSRGRRGGETQYF. In DNA, the CDR3 is TGTGCCAGCAGCCGTGGGAGGCGTGGGGGAGAGACCCAGTACTTC.

The chain employs TRBV7-9 and TRBJ2-7; D tentatively reads TRBD1 or TRBD2 (5 bases each). The CDR3 has 13 residues. Deletions cut 7 bases from V and 3 bases from J, with 13 bases between. Germline values: CDR1 SEHNR, CDR2 FQNEAQ (reference sequence). As DNA, the CDR3 is TGTGCCAGCAACTACGGGGACGGCTACGAGCAGTACTTC. Translated: CASNYGDGYEQYF.

Here the CDR3 reads CASRTPSGRPTDTQYF. For the CDR3, the DNA is TGTGCCAGCAGGACCCCCAGCGGGAGACCCACAGATACGCAGTATTTT. The chain combines TRBV6-4 with TRBJ2-3; 8 nucleotides line up with TRBD2. This CDR3 region has 16 residues. CDR1 and CDR2 (germline): MRHNA, SNTAGT. The V and J ends lost 6 bases and 2 bases, in that order; junction bases with no gene match: 10.

This chain connects TRBV28 to TRBJ2-7, with D uncertain. Trimming shortened V by 3 bases and J by 3 bases, and 9 bases separated the two germline ends. CDR1 and CDR2 from the germline V gene are MDHEN and SYDVKM. The CDR3 runs 13 residues. CDR3 nucleotides: TGTGCCAGCAGTTTTCGGGCACGCTACGAGCAGTACTTC. Protein sequence: CASSFRARYEQYF.

The chain joins TRBV7-2 to TRBJ1-5; D possibly corresponds to TRBD1 (5 bases). The ends were cut back, 4 bases at V and 7 bases at J, with 11 bases in the middle. The CDR3 contains 13 residues. From germline, CDR1 is SGHTA and CDR2 FQGNSA. CDR3 protein: CASSSRGGQPQHF. The CDR3 nucleotides read TGTGCCAGCAGCTCTAGGGGCGGCCAGCCCCAGCATTTT. The full variable domain, rest sourced from reference TRBV7-2 and TRBJ1-5, is GAGVSQSPSNKVTEKGKDVELRCDPISGHTALYWYRQSLGQGLEFLIYFQGNSAPDKSGLPSDRFSAERTGGSVSTLTIQRTQQEDSAVYLCASSSRGGQPQHFGDGTRLSIL.

The chain carries TRBV9 and TRBJ2-3; 7 bases fit TRBD2. Germline values: CDR1 SGDLS, CDR2 YYNGEE. There are 17 residues in the CDR3. V gave up 3 bases and J gave up 5 bases; unmatched junction bases: 15. The CDR3 region is CASSAGLRRETQDTQYF. For the CDR3, the DNA is TGTGCCAGCAGCGCCGGCCTTAGGCGGGAGACCCAAGATACGCAGTATTTT.

The chain links TRBV14 to TRBJ1-2; 7 bases are a match to TRBD1. Germline trimming cut 3 bases from V and 8 bases from J; bases unmatched to any gene: 12. This CDR3 region has 15 residues. Per the germline V gene, CDR1 is SGHDN and CDR2 is FVKESK. Written as DNA, the CDR3 is TGTGCCAGCAGCCAGGCATTAGGGGGCGCCGGGGGCTACACCTTC. Translated: CASSQALGGAGGYTF. The full variable domain, its missing parts supplied by reference TRBV14 and TRBJ1-2, is EAGVTQFPSHSVIEKGQTVTLRCDPISGHDNLYWYRRVMGKEIKFLLHFVKESKQDESGMPNNRFLAERTGGTYSTLKVQPAELEDSGVYFCASSQALGGAGGYTFGSGTRLTVV.

This clone has only one observation. The chain links TRBV6-1 to TRBJ1-1, with a tentative D call TRBD1 (5 bases). V lost 5 bases and J lost 11, with 21 bases in between. Germline CDR1 and CDR2: MNHNS and SASEGT. The CDR3 is 14 residues long. CDR3 residues: CASSTPGRTTSAFF. In nucleotides, the CDR3 is TGTGCCAGCAGTACCCCGGGACGGACCACCTCCGCTTTCTTT.

The chain combines TRBV13 with TRBJ1-1; D perhaps matches TRBD1 (5 bases). Trimming took 5 bases from V and 1 from J, leaving 17 bases between them. Germline V gives CDR1 PRHDT, CDR2 FYEKMQ (reference sequence). This CDR3 comprises 16 residues. As DNA, the CDR3 is TGTGCCAGCAGCACCCGGGACCCGATTACGAACACTGAAGCTTTCTTT. As protein: CASSTRDPITNTEAFF. The entire variable domain, with the rest obtained from reference TRBV13 and TRBJ1-1, is as follows: AAGVIQSPRHLIKEKRETATLKCYPIPRHDTVYWYQQGPGQDPQFLISFYEKMQSDKGSIPDRFSAQQFSDYHSELNMSSLELGDSALYFCASSTRDPITNTEAFFGQGTRLTVV.

Here the CDR3 reads CASSQEGQGRTGELFF. The CDR3, as DNA: TGTGCCAGCAGCCAAGAGGGACAGGGGAGGACCGGGGAGCTGTTTTTT. This rearrangement joins TRBV4-2 to TRBJ2-2, with 10 bases that match TRBD1. This CDR3 contains 16 residues. Germline V gives CDR1 LGHNA, CDR2 YNFKEQ. The J segment lost 5 bases and the V segment lost 0 bases, leaving 3 bases of the junction unmatched.

Here the CDR3 reads CASSLVLVTNGANVLTF. The CDR3, as DNA: TGTGCCAGCAGCTTAGTATTGGTGACAAATGGGGCCAACGTCCTGACTTTC. V and J are TRBV11-2 and TRBJ2-6, with no clear D. V was pared by 1 base and J by 3 bases, with 13 bases between. Germline V CDR1 and CDR2: SGHAT, FQNNGV. The CDR3 runs to 17 residues. The full variable domain, completed using reference TRBV11-2 and TRBJ2-6, is EAGVAQSPRYKIIEKRQSVAFWCNPISGHATLYWYQQILGQGPKLLIQFQNNGVVDDSQLPKDRFSAERLKGVDSTLKIQPAKLEDSAVYLCASSLVLVTNGANVLTFGAGSRLTVL.

The chain joins TRBV7-2 to TRBJ2-1; possible D gene TRBD2, 6 bases. Per germline, CDR1 SGHTA and CDR2 FQGNSA. Trimming took 4 bases from V and 12 from J, leaving 16 bases between them. CDR3 length: 13 residues. CDR3 bases: TGTGCCAGCAGCTCTTACGGAGGGCTAGGGCAGTTCTTC. This encodes CASSSYGGLGQFF.

The gene calls are TRBV2 and TRBJ2-2; D gene uncertain. From germline, CDR1 is SNHLY and CDR2 FYNNEI. The length of the CDR3 is 14 residues. With 6 bases removed from V and 0 bases from J, the gap between germline ends came to 8 bases. DNA for the CDR3: TGTGCCAGCAGAGGAACCTCGAACACCGGGGAGCTGTTTTTT. Protein: CASRGTSNTGELFF.

This clone appeared once. The rearrangement uses TRBV7-7 and TRBJ2-5, with a possible D match to TRBD1 (7 bases). Germline CDR1 and CDR2: SSHAT and FNYEAQ (reference sequence). The length of the CDR3 is 16 residues. V was trimmed by 0 bases and J by 5 bases, leaving 16 bases between them. The CDR3 spells CASSLAASGGGETQYF. CDR3 DNA sequence: TGTGCCAGCAGCTTAGCGGCGTCAGGGGGAGGTGAGACCCAGTACTTC.

The rearrangement uses TRBV28 and TRBJ2-5; D perhaps matches TRBD1 (5 bases). This CDR3 contains 15 residues. Germline V lookup: CDR1 MDHEN, CDR2 SYDVKM. V was cut by 6 bases and J by 1 base, with 15 bases left in between. The CDR3 reads CASRFRGRFQETQYF. CDR3 bases: TGTGCCAGCAGGTTTAGGGGCAGGTTCCAAGAGACCCAGTACTTC.

The rearrangement links TRBV10-2 to TRBJ2-5; 8 nucleotides agree with TRBD2. V shed 6 bases and J 5 bases; nucleotides not matched to a gene: 11. This CDR3 region has 15 residues. The germline V gene has CDR1 WSHSY and CDR2 SAAADI. CDR3 coding DNA: TGCGCCAGCAGCCAAAATGTCGGGAGGGCCGAGACCCAGTACTTC. This encodes CASSQNVGRAETQYF.

The genes are TRBV6-5 and TRBJ2-7; 7 bases are shared with TRBD2. Germline CDR1 reads MNHEY; CDR2 reads SVGAGI. The CDR3 spans 15 residues. With 0 bases clipped from V and 3 bases from J, the junction kept 5 bases outside the gene matches. The CDR3 DNA reads as TGTGCCAGCAGTTACTCGGGAGGGAAGATCTACGAGCAGTACTTC. Protein sequence: CASSYSGGKIYEQYF.

V gene TRBV6-1 combines with J gene TRBJ1-2; D possibly corresponds to TRBD1 (5 bases). The ends were cut back, 1 base at V and 2 bases at J, with 14 bases in the middle. CDR1 and CDR2 from the germline V gene are MNHNS and SASEGT. The CDR3 totals 16 residues. The CDR3 is CASSEGGRVTNYGYTF. The CDR3 DNA follows: TGTGCCAGCAGTGAAGGCGGCAGGGTGACGAACTATGGCTACACCTTC.

The chain combines TRBV28 with TRBJ1-2; 8 bases are shared with TRBD1. J was trimmed by 6 bases and V by 10 bases; bases with no gene match: 13. The germline V gene encodes CDR1 MDHEN and CDR2 SYDVKM. This CDR3 spans 14 amino acids. This CDR3 is CATPTSQGADGYTF. Here the CDR3 DNA reads TGTGCCACTCCTACCTCTCAGGGGGCGGATGGCTACACCTTC.

This clone was observed a few times. CDR3 sequence: CASSPTGDGYTF. The CDR3 DNA follows: TGTGCCAGCAGCCCAACGGGAGATGGCTACACCTTC. The gene calls are TRBV6-5 and TRBJ1-2; no definite D call. The V end was cut by 6 bases, the J end by 6 bases, with 11 bases between. There are 12 residues in the CDR3. Germline CDR1 reads MNHEY; CDR2 reads SVGAGI.

The V and J genes are TRBV28 and TRBJ1-2; D unresolved. This CDR3 contains 13 residues. Trimming took 6 bases from V and 8 from J, leaving 16 bases between them. The germline gives CDR1 MDHEN, CDR2 SYDVKM. CDR3 nucleotide sequence: TGTGCCAGCAGCGCCGGGCCCGCGTGGGGCTACACCTTC. Its translation: CASSAGPAWGYTF.

The chain combines TRBV7-9 with TRBJ2-3, with D possibly called TRBD1 or TRBD2 (5 bases each). Germline CDR1 is SEHNR and CDR2 is FQNEAQ (reference sequence). With 5 bases removed from V and 0 bases from J, the gap between germline ends came to 15 bases. The CDR3 runs to 16 residues. The DNA for the CDR3 is TGTGCCAGCAGCCCCCCCGGGGCCACGAGCACAGATACGCAGTATTTT. This sequence encodes CASSPPGATSTDTQYF.

The chain couples TRBV6-1 to TRBJ1-4, with unresolved D. The CDR3 sequence is 14 residues long. V lost 3 bases and J lost 8, with 13 bases in between. Germline V gene data show CDR1 as MNHNS and CDR2 as SASEGT. CDR3 amino acids: CASSDYREGEKLFF. CDR3 in DNA: TGTGCCAGCAGTGATTACAGAGAAGGGGAAAAACTGTTTTTT.

V and J are TRBV7-2 and TRBJ2-2; 9 bases align to TRBD1. The CDR3 has 15 residues. J gave up 7 bases and V 3 bases, and 6 bases lay outside the gene matches. Germline CDR1 and CDR2: SGHTA and FQGNSA. This CDR3 reads CASSLGQGRDGELFF. The CDR3 coding sequence is TGTGCCAGCAGCTTGGGACAGGGCCGGGACGGGGAGCTGTTTTTT.